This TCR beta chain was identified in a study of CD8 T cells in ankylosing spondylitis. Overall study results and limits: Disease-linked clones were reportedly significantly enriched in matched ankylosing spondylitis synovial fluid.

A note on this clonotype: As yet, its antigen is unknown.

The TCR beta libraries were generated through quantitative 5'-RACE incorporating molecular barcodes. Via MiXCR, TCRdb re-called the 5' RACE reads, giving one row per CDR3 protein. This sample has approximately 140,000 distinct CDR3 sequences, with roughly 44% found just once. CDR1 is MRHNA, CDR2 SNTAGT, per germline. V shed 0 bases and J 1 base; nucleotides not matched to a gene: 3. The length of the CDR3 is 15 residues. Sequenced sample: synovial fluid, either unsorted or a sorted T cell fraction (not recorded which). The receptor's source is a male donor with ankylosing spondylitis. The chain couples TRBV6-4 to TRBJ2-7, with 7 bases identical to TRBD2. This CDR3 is CASSDSRTRSYEQYF. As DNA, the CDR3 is TGTGCCAGCAGTGACTCAAGGACTAGATCCTACGAGCAGTACTTC.